The clone carrying this T cell receptor (beta chain) was counted a few times. This specimen comes from a study of identical twins. TCRdb reanalysed the 5' RACE reads using MiXCR and keeps one entry per CDR3 protein. The table has 470,000 or so distinct CDR3 sequences, about 24% seen once. The CDR3 has 16 residues. The V end was cut by 0 bases, the J end by 4 bases, with 14 bases between. Germline V lookup: CDR1 SGHRS, CDR2 YFSETQ. These data were also reused for a study on T cells expressing NK-cell markers. Per that paper: For 5 to 7 donors, the dominant NKG2C+ clonotypes made up 1.0-7.0% of their CD8+ T cells.

The V call is TRBV5-1, the J call TRBJ2-1; D is tentatively TRBD1 or TRBD2 (6 bases each). The TCR comes from a woman between 18 and 30 years old in good health. Specimen: CD4+ T cells sorted from blood. The CDR3 DNA reads as TGCGCCAGCAGCTTGGCCCCCGGGGGCCGATACAATGAGCAGTTCTTC. Translating it yields CASSLAPGGRYNEQFF. The full variable domain, its missing parts supplied by reference TRBV5-1 and TRBJ2-1, is KAGVTQTPRYLIKTRGQQVTLSCSPISGHRSVSWYQQTPGQGLQFLFEYFSETQRNKGNFPGRFSGRQFSNSRSEMNVSTLELGDSALYLCASSLAPGGRYNEQFFGPGTRLTVL.